This is a list of T cell receptor beta chains from one sample in a study of HIV-infected patients and healthy controls. TCRdb ran MiXCR on the 5' RACE reads and lists one entry per CDR3 protein. The sample shows over 15,000 distinct CDR3 sequences, approximately 16% of them seen only once. Sequencing was performed on CD8+ T cells from blood. These receptors were collected from a human donor in good health. Both conserved end residues are part of each CDR3. A D gene is named only where the DNA matches it firmly. Clone size is shown for a subset of rows, as once, few, many or a class of expanded clone.

abundance	d_gene	j_gene	v_gene	CDR3aa	CDR3nt
many	NA	TRBJ2-1	TRBV11-2	CASSYDWTDHLSGEQFF	TGTGCCAGCAGCTACGATTGGACGGACCACTTGAGCGGTGAGCAGTTCTTC
many	TRBD1	TRBJ2-1	TRBV4-3	CASSQYGQGNNEQFF	TGCGCCAGCAGCCAATACGGACAGGGAAACAATGAGCAGTTCTTC
NA	NA	TRBJ2-7	TRBV7-9	CASSPDVLGYNYEQYF	TGTGCCAGCAGCCCAGACGTCCTAGGTTATAACTACGAGCAGTACTTC
many	NA	TRBJ1-5	TRBV6-2/TRBV6-3	CASSSTENQPQHF	TGTGCCAGCAGTTCCACTGAGAATCAGCCCCAGCATTTT
NA	NA	TRBJ1-2	TRBV30	CAWSVNPGVYGYTF	TGTGCCTGGAGTGTAAACCCGGGGGTCTATGGCTACACCTTC
NA	TRBD1	TRBJ1-1	TRBV20-1	CSARGQQGGTEAFF	TGCAGTGCTAGGGGACAACAGGGGGGGACTGAAGCTTTCTTT
many	NA	TRBJ1-1	TRBV9	CASSVSTRGMSEAFF	TGTGCCAGCAGCGTAAGCACTCGGGGAATGTCTGAAGCTTTCTTT
NA	TRBD1	TRBJ1-2	TRBV4-3	CASSPGQGAYGYTF	TGCGCCAGCAGCCCAGGACAGGGGGCTTATGGCTACACCTTC
medium-sized	NA	TRBJ2-2	TRBV4-2	CASSQGHTGELFF	TGTGCCAGCAGCCAGGGTCACACCGGGGAGCTGTTTTTT
many	TRBD1	TRBJ2-7	TRBV4-3	CASSQLLTGAYEQYF	TGCGCCAGCAGCCAACTATTGACAGGGGCCTACGAGCAGTACTTC
few	NA	TRBJ2-7	TRBV4-3	CASSQDIQRAYEQYF	TGCGCCAGCAGCCAAGATATCCAGCGGGCCTACGAGCAGTACTTC
few	TRBD1	TRBJ1-1	TRBV4-2	CASSQDPTGGTEAFF	TGTGCCAGCAGCCAAGACCCGACAGGGGGCACTGAAGCTTTCTTT
medium-sized	NA	TRBJ1-6	TRBV12-3/TRBV12-4	CASSFARGAPLHF	TGTGCCAGCAGTTTCGCCCGGGGGGCACCCCTCCACTTT
many	NA	TRBJ2-3	TRBV29-1	CSVRGTTDTQYF	TGCAGCGTGAGAGGTACCACAGATACGCAGTATTTT
NA	TRBD1	TRBJ1-2	TRBV27	CASSLAGGGGYTF	TGTGCCAGCAGTTTAGCAGGGGGTGGTGGCTACACCTTC
NA	NA	TRBJ2-5	TRBV15	CATSREGKEETQYF	TGTGCCACCAGCAGAGAGGGGAAAGAAGAGACCCAGTACTTC
NA	NA	TRBJ1-1	TRBV30	CALEALDATEAFF	TGTGCTTTGGAAGCATTAGATGCCACTGAAGCTTTCTTT
NA	NA	TRBJ1-2	TRBV12-3/TRBV12-4	CAIPTDLIRLGYTF	TGTGCCATCCCCACCGACCTTATCCGTTTGGGCTACACCTTC
many	NA	TRBJ1-5	TRBV7-2	CASSLGTNQPQHF	TGTGCCAGCAGCTTGGGGACCAATCAGCCCCAGCATTTT
NA	NA	TRBJ1-1	TRBV19	CASSLPPRLAFF	TGTGCCAGTAGTCTCCCACCTCGTCTAGCTTTCTTT
NA	NA	TRBJ1-5	TRBV21-1	CARVDSYSNQPQHF	TGTGCCAGAGTAGACAGCTATAGCAATCAGCCCCAGCATTTT
medium-sized	NA	TRBJ2-1	TRBV7-8	CASSVGTAYNEQFF	TGTGCCAGCAGCGTCGGGACTGCCTACAATGAGCAGTTCTTC
medium-sized	TRBD2	TRBJ2-3	TRBV6-2/TRBV6-3	CASSYGAGGPDTQYF	TGTGCCAGCAGTTACGGAGCGGGAGGGCCAGATACGCAGTATTTT
few	NA	TRBJ2-1	TRBV30	CATSPGIQGNEQFF	TGTGCCACATCACCGGGAATACAGGGTAATGAGCAGTTCTTC
NA	TRBD2	TRBJ2-5	TRBV15	CATSLDGRVQETQYF	TGTGCCACCAGTTTGGACGGGAGGGTCCAAGAGACCCAGTACTTC
NA	NA	TRBJ2-1	TRBV4-2	CASSQGVQVEAPNEQFF	TGTGCCAGCAGCCAAGGTGTACAGGTGGAGGCTCCTAACGAGCAGTTCTTC
few	NA	TRBJ1-5	TRBV7-9	CASSHTGPNQPQHF	TGTGCCAGCAGCCATACAGGGCCCAATCAGCCCCAGCATTTT
few	NA	TRBJ1-2	TRBV30	CAWSTSLSGNGYTF	TGTGCCTGGAGTACGTCTCTATCAGGGAATGGCTACACCTTC
NA	TRBD1	TRBJ2-2	TRBV7-9	CASSFGQGNGELFF	TGTGCCAGCAGCTTTGGACAGGGCAACGGGGAGCTGTTTTTT
many	NA	TRBJ2-7	TRBV7-9	CASSLVSYEQYF	TGTGCCAGCAGCTTAGTTTCCTACGAGCAGTACTTC
many	NA	TRBJ2-7	TRBV20-1	CSAKPGHPSYEQYF	TGCAGTGCTAAACCGGGACACCCGTCCTACGAGCAGTACTTC
NA	TRBD1	TRBJ1-2	TRBV9	CASSPRTGTTNLYGYTF	TGTGCCAGCAGCCCACGGACAGGGACGACGAACCTCTATGGCTACACCTTC
many	NA	TRBJ1-1	TRBV4-3	CASSQEVGAGTEAFF	TGCGCCAGCAGCCAAGAAGTGGGGGCGGGCACTGAAGCTTTCTTT
NA	NA	TRBJ1-2	TRBV29-1	CSVEDTADYGYTF	TGCAGCGTTGAGGACACTGCGGACTATGGCTACACCTTC
many	NA	TRBJ2-1	TRBV12-3/TRBV12-4	CASRARYNEQFF	TGTGCCAGCAGGGCGCGGTACAATGAGCAGTTCTTC
NA	NA	TRBJ1-6	TRBV19	CASSIDQDLQHSALHF	TGTGCCAGTAGTATTGACCAGGATCTACAGCATTCGGCCCTCCACTTT
few	TRBD1	TRBJ1-4	TRBV4-3	CASAPGTGPEKLFF	TGCGCCAGCGCCCCCGGGACAGGGCCTGAAAAACTGTTTTTT
many	NA	TRBJ2-1	TRBV5-5	CASSSYRYTNNEQFF	TGTGCCAGCAGCAGCTACAGGTACACGAACAATGAGCAGTTCTTC
NA	TRBD2	TRBJ2-1	TRBV5-4	CASSLVLAGTSSYNEQFF	TGTGCCAGCAGCTTGGTGCTAGCGGGAACGAGCTCCTACAATGAGCAGTTCTTC
medium-sized	TRBD2	TRBJ2-5	TRBV7-6	CASRPLAGGPMETQYF	TGTGCCAGCAGACCTCTAGCGGGAGGGCCAATGGAGACCCAGTACTTC
NA	NA	TRBJ1-2	TRBV23-1	CASAGYGYTF	TGCGCCAGCGCCGGATATGGCTACACCTTC
many	TRBD1	TRBJ2-7	TRBV9	CASSVAASGGYEQYF	TGTGCCAGCAGCGTAGCTGCTTCAGGGGGCTACGAGCAGTACTTC
many	TRBD1	TRBJ2-3	TRBV4-3	CASSQVGRGQGDTQYF	TGCGCCAGCAGCCAAGTGGGAAGGGGGCAGGGAGATACGCAGTATTTT